This T cell receptor (beta chain) was sequenced during a study of beta chain features in type 1 diabetes. Study observations and caveats: Shorter TCRB CDR3s, moderately but significantly so, marked every one of the four CD4+ subsets in Type 1 diabetes patients.

Germline CDR1 reads SGHTA; CDR2 reads FQGTGA. The CDR3 consists of 15 residues. V was pared by 2 bases and J by 9 bases, with 9 bases of the junction left unmatched. This clone was detected only a few times. Its antigen is as yet unknown. Reverse transcription of all isolated RNA meant that expressed TCRB transcripts were sequenced. Clones were sequenced by immunoSEQ multiplex PCR, and TCRdb holds only the in-frame ones, with some missing. Here the sample spans about 360,000 clones, 10% to 15% being singletons. Sorted CD4+ subsets: naive, central memory, regulatory, stem cell-like memory (CD45RO/CCR7/CD25/CD127/CD95/CD27 panel).

J is TRBJ2-1 and V is TRBV7-3; 8 bases match TRBD1. This TCR derives from a man younger than 30 in good health. Sequencing used naive CD4+ T cells from blood. Here the CDR3 reads CASSLEDRVSSEQFF. CDR3 coding DNA: TGTGCCAGCAGCTTAGAGGACAGGGTTTCCAGTGAGCAGTTCTTC.